What follows are 20 T cell receptor beta chains derived from one specimen sequenced in a study of blood T cell repertoires in COVID-19. The protocol was immunoSEQ multiplex PCR, while the TCRdb copy is restricted to in-frame clones and leaves out a portion. The profile shows approximately 97,000 clones, approximately 84% of them singletons. Material for sequencing was peripheral blood. These receptors were obtained from a man aged 35-49 years with active or convalescent COVID-19.

This rearrangement joins TRBV28 to TRBJ1-1; possible D gene TRBD1, 5 bases. Germline-derived CDR1 and CDR2 are MDHEN and SYDVKM. Trimming removed 3 bases at V and 3 bases at J, with 17 bases between. This CDR3 is built from 16 residues. CDR3 coding DNA: TGTGCCAGCAGTTTGATTCGGGGAGGGGCGGACACTGAAGCTTTCTTT. The encoded protein is CASSLIRGGADTEAFF.

The rearrangement links TRBV12-3 or TRBV12-4 to TRBJ2-1; D is unclear. The V gene lost 7 bases and the J gene lost 3 bases, with 4 bases spanning the gap. This CDR3 is 11 amino acids long. The CDR3 DNA reads TGTGCCAGCACCGTCTACAATGAGCAGTTCTTC. It yields the protein CASTVYNEQFF.

This clone appeared once. The gene calls are TRBV18 and TRBJ1-5, with 10 bases aligning to TRBD1. Germline V CDR1 and CDR2: KGHSH, LQKENI. CDR3 length: 13 residues. V was clipped by 3 bases and J by 8 bases; unmatched bases: 1. For the CDR3, the DNA is TGTGCCAGCTCACCCGGGACAGGGGAGCCCCAGCATTTT. Protein: CASSPGTGEPQHF.

The J gene is TRBJ2-2, the V gene TRBV24-1, with 11 bases fitting TRBD1. Germline CDR1 KGHDR, CDR2 SFDVKD. The V and J ends lost 4 bases and 5 bases, in that order; junction bases with no gene match: 5. The CDR3 consists of 16 residues. This chain's CDR3 is CATSEAGTGGTGELFF. In DNA, the CDR3 is TGTGCCACCAGTGAGGCCGGGACAGGGGGGACCGGGGAGCTGTTTTTT.

V and J are TRBV5-1 and TRBJ2-5; TRBD2 matches at 9 bases. The V gene's germline CDR1 is SGHRS and CDR2 YFSETQ. J was trimmed by 5 bases and V by 4 bases; bases with no gene match: 6. There are 14 residues in the CDR3. Here the CDR3 DNA reads TGCGCCAGCAGCACGACTGCGGGGGGGGAGACCCAGTACTTC. Translation: CASSTTAGGETQYF.

This clone was counted once. V and J are TRBV6-5 and TRBJ2-7, with 7 nucleotides matching TRBD1. Germline trimming cut 4 bases from V and 6 bases from J; bases unmatched to any gene: 9. This CDR3 contains 14 residues. In germline, CDR1 is MNHEY, CDR2 SVGAGI. CDR3 region: CASSFETGSREQYF. The CDR3, as DNA: TGTGCCAGCAGTTTCGAGACAGGGTCCCGCGAGCAGTACTTC.

This clone was detected a few times. This chain uses TRBV30 with TRBJ1-1; D gene ambiguous. Trimming removed 5 bases from V and 1 base from J, with 8 bases in between. The V gene's germline CDR1 is GTSNPN and CDR2 SVGIG (reference sequence). The CDR3 has 12 residues. The CDR3 DNA follows: TGTGCCTGGTCCTGGCAGAACACTGAAGCTTTCTTT. Protein sequence: CAWSWQNTEAFF.

The chain couples TRBV10-3 to TRBJ2-5, with 12 bases lining up with TRBD2. Germline V gene data show CDR1 as ENHRY and CDR2 as SYGVKD. Trimming cost V 2 bases and J 2 bases; bases outside gene matches: 0. This CDR3 has 15 amino acids. The CDR3 region has the DNA TGTGCCATCAGTGAGGGACTAGCGGGGCAAGAGACCCAGTACTTC. Amino acid sequence: CAISEGLAGQETQYF.

The V call is TRBV6-5, the J call TRBJ2-5, with 9 bases lining up with TRBD2. V was pared by 10 bases and J by 4 bases, with 10 bases of the junction left unmatched. Germline assignment: CDR1 MNHEY and CDR2 SVGAGI. The CDR3 has 14 amino acids. The CDR3 DNA sequence: TGTGCCACCCTCCGAGCGGGGGGAGGAGAGACCCAGTACTTC. Protein sequence: CATLRAGGGETQYF.

The J gene is TRBJ1-6, the V gene TRBV27; possibly TRBD1 for D (5 bases). Deletions cut 0 bases from V and 9 bases from J, with 12 bases between. In germline, CDR1 is MNHEY, CDR2 SMNVEV (reference sequence). The CDR3 is 15 residues long. CDR3 amino acids: CASSLSQGWGSPLHF. Here the CDR3 DNA reads TGTGCCAGCAGTTTATCCCAGGGCTGGGGTTCACCCCTCCACTTT.

This chain links TRBV30 with TRBJ1-1; D might be TRBD1 (5 bases). The CDR3 covers 14 residues. Trimming removed 4 bases from V and 2 bases from J, with 14 bases in between. Germline V lookup: CDR1 GTSNPN, CDR2 SVGIG (reference sequence). The CDR3 reads CAWMFPGHNTEAFF. The CDR3 DNA reads TGTGCCTGGATGTTCCCCGGACACAACACTGAAGCTTTCTTT.

This clone was seen a handful of times. This rearrangement joins TRBV4-1 to TRBJ1-1, with TRBD1 as a possible D gene (5 bases). From germline, CDR1 is MGHRA and CDR2 YSYEKL. V was pared by 4 bases and J by 6 bases, with 12 bases between. The length of the CDR3 is 13 residues. CDR3 sequence reads: CASSLEGVAEAFF. The CDR3 nucleotides read TGCGCCAGCAGCCTAGAAGGGGTCGCTGAAGCTTTCTTT.

The DNA of the CDR3 is TGCGCCAGCAGCTTGGACGGGACAGGGGACGAGACCCAGTACTTC. Protein: CASSLDGTGDETQYF. The chain recombines TRBV5-1 with TRBJ2-5, with TRBD1 identical over 10 bases. The CDR3 is 15 residues long. Germline V gene data show CDR1 as SGHRS and CDR2 as YFSETQ. Trimming cost V 0 bases and J 5 bases; bases outside gene matches: 4.

Only one count was recorded for this clone. The chain uses TRBV2 and TRBJ2-1, with 7 bases matching TRBD2. The CDR3 contains 15 residues. V shed 3 bases and J 0 bases; nucleotides not matched to a gene: 2. Germline CDR1 reads SNHLY; CDR2 reads FYNNEI. The CDR3 DNA follows: TGTGCCAGCAGTGAGCGGGAGAGCTCCTACAATGAGCAGTTCTTC. Residues: CASSERESSYNEQFF. Full variable domain (remainder filled in from reference TRBV2 and TRBJ2-1): EPEVTQTPSHQVTQMGQEVILRCVPISNHLYFYWYRQILGQKVEFLVSFYNNEISEKSEIFDDQFSVERPDGSNFTLKIRSTKLEDSAMYFCASSERESSYNEQFFGPGTRLTVL.

V and J are TRBV6-5 and TRBJ1-2; D remains ambiguous. The CDR3 loop spans 13 amino acids. Germline V lookup: CDR1 MNHEY, CDR2 SVGAGI. Deletions cut 6 bases from V and 6 bases from J, with 14 bases between. CDR3 sequence (DNA): TGTGCCAGCAGACCCCCGAGAGTGAATGGCTACACCTTC. Its protein product is CASRPPRVNGYTF.

The count of this clone is one. The chain couples TRBV7-9 to TRBJ1-1, with a tentative D call TRBD1 (5 bases). CDR3 length: 13 amino acids. The V end was cut by 7 bases, the J end by 1 base, with 10 bases between. Germline V gives CDR1 SEHNR, CDR2 FQNEAQ (reference sequence). The CDR3 loop is CASTPRGNTEAFF. CDR3 DNA: TGTGCCAGCACCCCAAGGGGGAACACTGAAGCTTTCTTT.

This sequence joins TRBV18 and TRBJ2-7; D gene ambiguous. From germline, CDR1 is KGHSH and CDR2 LQKENI. This CDR3 region has 14 residues. V gave up 5 bases and J gave up 0 bases, with 11 bases separating them. The CDR3: CASSTGPGSYEQYF. CDR3 in DNA: TGTGCCAGCTCAACTGGGCCAGGCTCCTACGAGCAGTACTTC.

The gene calls are TRBV7-6 and TRBJ2-7, with 10 bases identical to TRBD1. Germline CDR1 SGHVS, CDR2 FNYEAQ. This CDR3 is built from 17 residues. V trimming: 5 bases; J trimming: 6 bases; junction bases outside the gene matches: 16. The CDR3 sequence: CASSPRTGGFPQGEQYF. In nucleotides, the CDR3 is TGTGCCAGCAGCCCCCGGACAGGGGGGTTTCCCCAGGGCGAGCAGTACTTC.

V usage is TRBV11-2 and J usage is TRBJ2-1, with 7 bases fitting TRBD2. The CDR3 has 17 amino acids. J lost 1 base, V lost 0 bases, and 6 bases had no gene match. Per germline, CDR1 SGHAT and CDR2 FQNNGV. Here the CDR3 DNA reads TGTGCCAGCAGCTTAGAACTCGGGGAGGGGTCCTACAATGAGCAGTTCTTC. It yields the protein CASSLELGEGSYNEQFF.

V is TRBV28 and J is TRBJ1-1; 10 bases fit TRBD1. Germline trimming cut 7 bases from V and 5 bases from J; bases unmatched to any gene: 4. CDR3 length: 13 residues. The germline gives CDR1 MDHEN, CDR2 SYDVKM. This CDR3 is CASTRDRGTEAFF. The CDR3 bases are TGTGCCAGCACCCGGGACAGGGGAACTGAAGCTTTCTTT.